The T cell receptor (beta chain) under discussion was sequenced for a study of T-cell memory formation after mild COVID-19. Across the whole study: In these data, TCR clusters were largely donor specific.

Each CDR3 protein is one row after TCRdb ran MiXCR on the 5' RACE reads. The data hold a few hundred thousand distinct CDR3 sequences, with 15% to 20% observed a single time. Trimming removed 0 bases from V and 4 bases from J, with 13 bases in between. The CDR3 covers 16 residues. CDR1 is LGHNA, CDR2 YNFKEQ, per germline. Findings of the study overall: CD8+ contracting clones occupied EMRA, while CD4+ ones occupied mainly CM and EM.

There are many counts of this clonotype. Its matching antigen is unknown. The specimen was PBMCs or a T cell subset sorted from them (not recorded which). The chain has TRBV4-2 and TRBJ2-1; tentatively, D is TRBD2 (5 bases). This receptor was taken from a man between 18 and 35 years old who had mild COVID-19 (a few samples of this study predate the infection). Cell type and time point are not known. CDR3 amino acids: CASSQDGETGYNEQFF. The CDR3 DNA reads TGTGCCAGCAGCCAAGATGGGGAGACGGGGTACAATGAGCAGTTCTTC.